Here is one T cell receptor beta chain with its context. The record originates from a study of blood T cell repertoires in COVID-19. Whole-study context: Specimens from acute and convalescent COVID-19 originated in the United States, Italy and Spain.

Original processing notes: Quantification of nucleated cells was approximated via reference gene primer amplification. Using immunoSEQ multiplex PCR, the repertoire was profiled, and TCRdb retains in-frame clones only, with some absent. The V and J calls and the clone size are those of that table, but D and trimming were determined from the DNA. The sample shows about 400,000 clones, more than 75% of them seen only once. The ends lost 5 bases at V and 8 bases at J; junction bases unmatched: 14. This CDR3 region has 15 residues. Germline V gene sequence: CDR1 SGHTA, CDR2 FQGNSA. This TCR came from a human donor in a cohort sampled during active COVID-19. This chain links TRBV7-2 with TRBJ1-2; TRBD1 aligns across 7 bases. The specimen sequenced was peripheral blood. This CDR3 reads CASSLPQTGLGGYTF. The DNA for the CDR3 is TGTGCCAGCAGCCTACCTCAGACAGGGCTAGGAGGCTACACCTTC.